This entry lists 17 T cell receptor beta chains sequenced from one sample in a study of T cell responses to AZD1222 COVID-19 vaccine. TCRdb's copy holds only in-frame clones and misses some; the assay was immunoSEQ multiplex PCR. The sample has 120,000 or so clones; 87% are singletons. The source was peripheral blood, collected on day 0 of AZD1222 vaccination. These receptors were collected from an adult in good health.

CDR3 region: CASTPGSGYGYTF. Written as DNA, the CDR3 is TGTGCCAGTACCCCAGGGTCCGGCTATGGCTACACCTTC. This sequence joins TRBV19 and TRBJ1-2; a possible D gene is TRBD1 (5 bases). Trimming left V 7 bases short and J 4 bases short, with 13 bases between. The CDR3 is 13 amino acids. Germline V lookup: CDR1 LNHDA, CDR2 SQIVND (reference sequence). Using reference TRBV19 and TRBJ1-2 for the parts outside the CDR3, the full variable domain is DGGITQSPKYLFRKEGQNVTLSCEQNLNHDAMYWYRQDPGQGLRLIYYSQIVNDFQKGDIAEGYSVSREKKESFPLTVTSAQKNPTAFYLCASTPGSGYGYTFGSGTRLTVV.

This chain connects TRBV3-1 (or the pseudogene TRBV3-2) to TRBJ1-3; D might be TRBD1 (6 bases). The germline V gene encodes CDR1 LGHDT and CDR2 YNNKEL (reference sequence). V shed 4 bases and J shed 1 base, with 8 bases lying between them. The CDR3 consists of 14 residues. CDR3: CASSPQGSGNTIYF. The CDR3, as DNA: TGTGCCAGCAGCCCACAGGGTTCTGGAAACACCATATATTTT.

This sequence joins TRBV5-6 and TRBJ1-4; D is ambiguous. V was cut by 1 base and J by 8 bases, with 12 bases left in between. Germline V lookup: CDR1 SGHDT, CDR2 YYEEEE. The CDR3 sequence is 14 residues long. The CDR3: CASSLYPTQEKLFF. The CDR3 bases are TGTGCCAGCAGCTTGTATCCGACCCAGGAAAAACTGTTTTTT.

The V gene is TRBV7-8, the J gene TRBJ1-2, with 10 bases matching TRBD1. The CDR3 extends over 16 amino acids. Germline CDR1 SGHVS, CDR2 FQNEAQ. Trimming cost V 3 bases and J 6 bases; bases outside gene matches: 10. The CDR3 spells CASSFARTGGADGYTF. In nucleotides, the CDR3 is TGTGCCAGCAGCTTCGCCAGGACAGGGGGAGCGGATGGCTACACCTTC.

V gene TRBV30 combines with J gene TRBJ2-7; a weak D match, TRBD1 (5 bases). CDR3 size: 14 residues. The V end was cut by 0 bases, the J end by 6 bases, with 15 bases between. CDR1 GTSNPN and CDR2 SVGIG come from the germline V gene (reference sequence). The CDR3 bases are TGTGCCTGGAGTGTAAAAGGTGGGGCCGGCGAGCAGTACTTC. Encoded protein: CAWSVKGGAGEQYF.

The V gene is TRBV19, the J gene TRBJ2-3; D not resolved. CDR1 and CDR2 from the germline V gene are LNHDA and SQIVND (reference sequence). This CDR3 spans 13 amino acids. With 4 bases removed from V and 1 base from J, the gap between germline ends came to 6 bases. CDR3 bases: TGTGCCAGTAGTAAAACCGGCACAGATACGCAGTATTTT. Translation gives CASSKTGTDTQYF.

The chain has TRBV9 and TRBJ2-2, with TRBD2 identical over 7 bases. Losses at the gene ends were 4 bases for V and 6 bases for J; bases not matched to a gene: 12. The CDR3 totals 16 residues. Germline loops: CDR1 SGDLS, CDR2 YYNGEE. CDR3 DNA sequence: TGTGCCAGCAGCTCGACCCGGTCTAGCGGCCCCGGGGAGCTGTTTTTT. Translated: CASSSTRSSGPGELFF.

The chain links TRBV3-1 (or the pseudogene TRBV3-2) to TRBJ2-7, with a possible D match to TRBD2 (6 bases). The ends were cut back, 7 bases at V and 5 bases at J, with 18 bases in the middle. The CDR3 extends over 14 amino acids. Germline loops: CDR1 LGHDT, CDR2 YNNKEL (reference sequence). In DNA form, the CDR3 reads TGTGCCAGCACCACTAACGGGGGTATTAACGAGCAGTACTTC. Translated: CASTTNGGINEQYF.

The rearrangement uses TRBV4-3 and TRBJ1-4; perhaps TRBD1 as D (5 bases). Trimming removed 0 bases at V and 3 bases at J, with 20 bases between. Germline V lookup: CDR1 LGHNA, CDR2 YSLEER. The CDR3 is 19 amino acids. The CDR3 spells CASSQDLMAGNAANEKLFF. CDR3 sequence (DNA): TGCGCCAGCAGCCAAGATCTTATGGCAGGGAACGCGGCTAATGAAAAACTGTTTTTT.

The chain couples TRBV29-1 to TRBJ2-3; 7 bases fit TRBD1. The V gene's germline CDR1 is SQVTM and CDR2 ANQGSEA. This CDR3 has 13 residues. After removal of 8 bases from V and 2 bases from J, the junction contained 7 bases not matched to a gene. The CDR3 DNA sequence: TGCAGCCAAAGGGGGCCCTTCACAGATACGCAGTATTTT. Protein sequence: CSQRGPFTDTQYF.

This chain uses TRBV5-4 with TRBJ2-1; D unresolved. The length of the CDR3 is 13 residues. Germline CDR1 and CDR2: SGHNT and YYREEE (reference sequence). Trimming left V 0 bases short and J 10 bases short, with 11 bases between. The CDR3 is CASSLGGPSEQFF. In nucleotides, the CDR3 is TGTGCCAGCAGCTTGGGAGGCCCGTCAGAGCAGTTCTTC.

The CDR3 DNA follows: TGTGCCGCAGTCAGGGGGGGCGGAAACACCATATATTTT. This codes for CAAVRGGGNTIYF. This chain joins TRBV24-1 and TRBJ1-3; 7 bases line up with TRBD1. Germline CDR1 and CDR2: KGHDR and SFDVKD. The CDR3 contains 13 residues. The ends lost 12 bases at V and 4 bases at J; junction bases unmatched: 8.

The V call is TRBV18, the J call TRBJ2-3, with TRBD2 matching 8 bases. The germline V gene has CDR1 KGHSH and CDR2 LQKENI. Trimming at V came to 2 bases and at J to 3 bases, leaving 4 bases not matched to a gene. The CDR3 is 15 amino acids. The CDR3 reads CASSPWGLETDTQYF. CDR3 in DNA: TGTGCCAGCTCACCATGGGGACTAGAGACAGATACGCAGTATTTT. Filled out from reference TRBV18 and TRBJ2-3, the complete variable domain reads NAGVMQNPRHLVRRRGQEARLRCSPMKGHSHVYWYRQLPEEGLKFMVYLQKENIIDESGMPKERFSAEFPKEGPSILRIQQVVRGDSAAYFCASSPWGLETDTQYFGPGTRLTVL.

The chain recombines TRBV9 with TRBJ2-2; D is possibly TRBD1 or TRBD2 (5 bases each). The CDR3 totals 13 residues. V was clipped by 4 bases and J by 6 bases, with 10 bases between them. Germline V gene lookup returns CDR1 SGDLS and CDR2 YYNGEE. The CDR3 nucleotides are TGTGCCAGCAGCTGGGGGTACTCCGGGGAGCTGTTTTTT. This gives the protein CASSWGYSGELFF.

CDR3 sequence reads: CASSFSGHEAYEQYF. The DNA for the CDR3 is TGTGCCAGCAGTTTTTCGGGACACGAAGCCTACGAGCAGTACTTC. The chain recombines TRBV27 with TRBJ2-7; D is possibly TRBD1 (6 bases). Trimming shortened V by 3 bases and J by 2 bases, and 14 bases separated the two germline ends. There are 15 residues in the CDR3. Germline lookup yields CDR1 MNHEY and CDR2 SMNVEV (reference sequence).

The V call is TRBV9, the J call TRBJ2-2; D uncertain. With 2 bases removed from V and 2 bases from J, the gap between germline ends came to 1 base. CDR3 length equals 12 residues. Germline V lookup: CDR1 SGDLS, CDR2 YYNGEE. The CDR3 sequence: CASSVNTGELFF. The CDR3 DNA reads TGTGCCAGCAGCGTCAACACCGGGGAGCTGTTTTTT.

The chain uses TRBV6-2 or TRBV6-3 and TRBJ2-1; 12 nucleotides match TRBD2. The CDR3 is 17 amino acids. In germline, CDR1 is MNHEY, CDR2 SVGEGT. The trim removed 2 bases at V and 12 bases at J, leaving 14 bases unmatched. CDR3 coding DNA: TGTGCCAGCAGTTACCGGGCTAGCGGGGGGGCCGCAATGACGCAGTTCTTC. It is translated as CASSYRASGGAAMTQFF.